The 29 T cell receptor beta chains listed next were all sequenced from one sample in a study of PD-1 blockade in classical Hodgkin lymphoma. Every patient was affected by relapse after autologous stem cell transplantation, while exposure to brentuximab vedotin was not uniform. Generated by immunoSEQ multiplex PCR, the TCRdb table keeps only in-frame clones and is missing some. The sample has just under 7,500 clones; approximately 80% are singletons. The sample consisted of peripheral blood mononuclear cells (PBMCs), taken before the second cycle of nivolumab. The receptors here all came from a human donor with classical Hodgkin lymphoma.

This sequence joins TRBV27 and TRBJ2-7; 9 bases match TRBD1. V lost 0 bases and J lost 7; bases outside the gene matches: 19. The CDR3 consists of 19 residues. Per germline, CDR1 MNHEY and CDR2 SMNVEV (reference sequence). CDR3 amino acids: CASSLSSFRRDRAPQEQYF. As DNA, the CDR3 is TGTGCCAGCAGTTTATCGAGCTTCCGCCGGGACAGGGCTCCTCAGGAGCAGTACTTC.

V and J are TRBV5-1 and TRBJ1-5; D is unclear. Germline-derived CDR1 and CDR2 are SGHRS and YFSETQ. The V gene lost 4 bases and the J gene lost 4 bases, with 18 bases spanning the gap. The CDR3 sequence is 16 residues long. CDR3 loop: CASSMKQITQNQPQHF. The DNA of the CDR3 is TGCGCCAGCAGCATGAAACAGATTACCCAGAATCAGCCCCAGCATTTT.

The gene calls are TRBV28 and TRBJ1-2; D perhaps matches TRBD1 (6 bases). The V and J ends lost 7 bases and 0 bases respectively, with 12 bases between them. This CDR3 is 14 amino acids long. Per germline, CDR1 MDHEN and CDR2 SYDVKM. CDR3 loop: CASTPGATNYGYTF. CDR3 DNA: TGTGCCAGCACCCCGGGGGCTACTAACTATGGCTACACCTTC.

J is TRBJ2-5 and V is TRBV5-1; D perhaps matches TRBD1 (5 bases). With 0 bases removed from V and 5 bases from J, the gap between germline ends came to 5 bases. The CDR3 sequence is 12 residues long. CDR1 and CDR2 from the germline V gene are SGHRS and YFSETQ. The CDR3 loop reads CASSLDRETQYF. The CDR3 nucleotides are TGCGCCAGCAGCTTGGACAGGGAGACCCAGTACTTC.

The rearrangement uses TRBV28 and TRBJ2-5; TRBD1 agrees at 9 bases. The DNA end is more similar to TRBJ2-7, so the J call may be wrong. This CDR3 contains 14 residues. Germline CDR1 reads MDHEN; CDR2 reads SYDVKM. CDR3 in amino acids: CASSGTGWRYEQYF. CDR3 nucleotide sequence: TGTGCCAGCAGTGGGACAGGGTGGCGCTACGAGCAGTACTTC.

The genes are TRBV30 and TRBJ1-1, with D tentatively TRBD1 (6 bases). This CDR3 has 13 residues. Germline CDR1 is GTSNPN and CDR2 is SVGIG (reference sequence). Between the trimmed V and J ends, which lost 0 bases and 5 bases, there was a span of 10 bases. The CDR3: CAWSVQGKTEAFF. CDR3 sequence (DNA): TGTGCCTGGAGTGTGCAGGGGAAGACTGAAGCTTTCTTT.

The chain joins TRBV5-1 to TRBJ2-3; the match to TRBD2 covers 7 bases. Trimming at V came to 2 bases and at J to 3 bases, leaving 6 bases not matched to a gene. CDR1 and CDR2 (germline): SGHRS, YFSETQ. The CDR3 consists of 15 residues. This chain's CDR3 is CASSFAGAGTDTQYF. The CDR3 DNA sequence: TGCGCCAGCAGCTTCGCGGGAGCGGGAACAGATACGCAGTATTTT.

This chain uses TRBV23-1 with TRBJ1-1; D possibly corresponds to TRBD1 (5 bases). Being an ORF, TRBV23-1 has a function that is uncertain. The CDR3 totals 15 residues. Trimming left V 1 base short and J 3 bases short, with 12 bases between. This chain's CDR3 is CASSQLGGLDTEAFF. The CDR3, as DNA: TGCGCCAGCAGTCAATTGGGGGGATTGGACACTGAAGCTTTCTTT.

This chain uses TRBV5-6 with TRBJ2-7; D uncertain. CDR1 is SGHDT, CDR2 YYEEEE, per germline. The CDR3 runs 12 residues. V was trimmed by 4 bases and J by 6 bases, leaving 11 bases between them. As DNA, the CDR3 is TGTGCCAGCAGCGCCAACAGAGGCGAGCAGTACTTC. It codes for CASSANRGEQYF.

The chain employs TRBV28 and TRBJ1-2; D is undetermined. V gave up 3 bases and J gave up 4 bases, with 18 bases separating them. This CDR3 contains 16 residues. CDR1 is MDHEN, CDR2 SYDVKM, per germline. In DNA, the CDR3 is TGTGCCAGCAGTTTGGAGTTCCTAATATCCCGCTATGGCTACACCTTC. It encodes CASSLEFLISRYGYTF.

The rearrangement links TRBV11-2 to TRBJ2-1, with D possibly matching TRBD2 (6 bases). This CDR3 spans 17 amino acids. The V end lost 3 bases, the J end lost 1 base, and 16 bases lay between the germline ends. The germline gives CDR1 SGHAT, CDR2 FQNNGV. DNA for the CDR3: TGTGCCAGCAGCTTCCGGAGGGCCGAGAGTTCCTACAATGAGCAGTTCTTC. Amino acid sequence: CASSFRRAESSYNEQFF.

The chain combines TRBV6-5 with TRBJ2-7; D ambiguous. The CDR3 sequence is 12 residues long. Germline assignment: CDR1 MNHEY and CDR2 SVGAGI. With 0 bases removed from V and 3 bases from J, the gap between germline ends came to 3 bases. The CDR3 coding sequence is TGTGCCAGCAGTTACTCTTTCTACGAGCAGTACTTC. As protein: CASSYSFYEQYF.

Here the CDR3 DNA reads TGCGCCAGCAGCTTGGATCCTAGCGGGAGTGTCGCAGATACGCAGTATTTT. Translated: CASSLDPSGSVADTQYF. The chain is built from TRBV5-1 and TRBJ2-3; 10 bases agree with TRBD2. Germline trimming cut 0 bases from V and 4 bases from J; bases unmatched to any gene: 8. Looked up from germline, CDR1 is SGHRS and CDR2 is YFSETQ. This CDR3 contains 17 residues.

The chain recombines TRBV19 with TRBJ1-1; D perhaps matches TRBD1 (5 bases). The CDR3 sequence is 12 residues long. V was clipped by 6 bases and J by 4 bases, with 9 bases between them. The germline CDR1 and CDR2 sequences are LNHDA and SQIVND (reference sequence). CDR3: CASRAQGTEAFF. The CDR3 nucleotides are TGTGCCAGTAGGGCCCAGGGCACTGAAGCTTTCTTT.

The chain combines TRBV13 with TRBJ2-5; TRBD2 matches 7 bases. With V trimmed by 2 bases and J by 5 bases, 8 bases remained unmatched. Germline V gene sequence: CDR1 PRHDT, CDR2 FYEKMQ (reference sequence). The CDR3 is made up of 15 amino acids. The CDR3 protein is CASSLTGLPGETQYF. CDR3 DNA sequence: TGTGCCAGCAGCTTAACGGGACTACCGGGGGAGACCCAGTACTTC.

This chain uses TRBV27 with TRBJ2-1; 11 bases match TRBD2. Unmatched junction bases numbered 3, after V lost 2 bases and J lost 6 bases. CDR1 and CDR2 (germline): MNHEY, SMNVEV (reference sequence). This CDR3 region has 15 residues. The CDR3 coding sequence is TGTGCCAGCAGTTTAACGGGGACTAGCGGCAATGAGCAGTTCTTC. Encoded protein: CASSLTGTSGNEQFF.

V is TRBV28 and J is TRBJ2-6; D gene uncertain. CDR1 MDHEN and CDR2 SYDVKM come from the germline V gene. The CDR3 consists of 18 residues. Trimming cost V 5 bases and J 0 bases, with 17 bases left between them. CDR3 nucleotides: TGTGCCAGCAGTCCCCCCCCTCTAGGCCTCTCTGGGGCCAACGTCCTGACTTTC. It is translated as CASSPPPLGLSGANVLTF.

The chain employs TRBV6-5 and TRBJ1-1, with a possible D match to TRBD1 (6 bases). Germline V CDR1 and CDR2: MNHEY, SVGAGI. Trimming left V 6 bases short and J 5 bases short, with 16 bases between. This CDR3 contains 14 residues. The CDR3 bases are TGTGCCAGCAGCCCGACAGGACTAGGAACTGAAGCTTTCTTT. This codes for CASSPTGLGTEAFF.

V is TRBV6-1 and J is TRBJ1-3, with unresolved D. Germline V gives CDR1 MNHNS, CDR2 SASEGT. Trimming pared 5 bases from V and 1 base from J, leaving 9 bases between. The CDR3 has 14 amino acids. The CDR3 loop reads CASSYRTSGNTIYF. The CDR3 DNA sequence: TGTGCCAGCAGTTATCGGACGTCTGGAAACACCATATATTTT.

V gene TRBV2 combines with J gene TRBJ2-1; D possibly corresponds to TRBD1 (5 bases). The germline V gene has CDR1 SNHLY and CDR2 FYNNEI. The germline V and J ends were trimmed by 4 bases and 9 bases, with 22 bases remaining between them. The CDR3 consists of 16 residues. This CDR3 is CASSGVGASQYGEQFF. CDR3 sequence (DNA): TGTGCCAGCAGTGGTGTAGGGGCTTCTCAATACGGTGAGCAGTTCTTC.

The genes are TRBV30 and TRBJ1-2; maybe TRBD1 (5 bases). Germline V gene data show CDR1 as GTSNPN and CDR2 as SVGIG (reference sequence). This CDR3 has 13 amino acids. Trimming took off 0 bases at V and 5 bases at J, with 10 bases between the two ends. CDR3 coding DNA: TGTGCCTGGAGTGTGGGCCAGGGATATGGCTACACCTTC. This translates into CAWSVGQGYGYTF.

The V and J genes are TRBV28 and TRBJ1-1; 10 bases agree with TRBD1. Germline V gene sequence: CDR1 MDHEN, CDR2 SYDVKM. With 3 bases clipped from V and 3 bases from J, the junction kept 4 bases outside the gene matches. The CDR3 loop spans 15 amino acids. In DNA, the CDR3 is TGTGCCAGCAGTTTTGGGGACAGGGGATACACTGAAGCTTTCTTT. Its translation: CASSFGDRGYTEAFF.

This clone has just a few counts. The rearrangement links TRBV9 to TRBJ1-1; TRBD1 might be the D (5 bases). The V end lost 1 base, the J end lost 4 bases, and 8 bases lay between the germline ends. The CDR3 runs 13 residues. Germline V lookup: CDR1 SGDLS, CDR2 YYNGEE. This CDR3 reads CASSVSGATEAFF. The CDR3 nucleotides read TGTGCCAGCAGCGTATCCGGGGCCACTGAAGCTTTCTTT.

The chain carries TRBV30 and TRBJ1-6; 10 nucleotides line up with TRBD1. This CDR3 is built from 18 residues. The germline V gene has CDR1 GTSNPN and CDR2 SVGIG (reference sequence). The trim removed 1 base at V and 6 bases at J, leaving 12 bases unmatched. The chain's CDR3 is CAWSANIIWTGGNSPLHF. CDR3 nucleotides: TGTGCCTGGAGTGCCAACATAATTTGGACAGGGGGTAATTCACCCCTCCACTTT.

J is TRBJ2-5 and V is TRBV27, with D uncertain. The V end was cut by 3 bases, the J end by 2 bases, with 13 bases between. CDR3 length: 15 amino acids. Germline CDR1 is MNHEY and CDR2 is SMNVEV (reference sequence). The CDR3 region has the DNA TGTGCCAGCAGTTTTTTCGGCAGAGAGCAAGAGACCCAGTACTTC. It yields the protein CASSFFGREQETQYF.

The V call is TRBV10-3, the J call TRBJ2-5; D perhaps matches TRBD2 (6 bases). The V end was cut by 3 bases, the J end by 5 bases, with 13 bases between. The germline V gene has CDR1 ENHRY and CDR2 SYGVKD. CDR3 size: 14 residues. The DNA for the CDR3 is TGTGCCATCAGTGATGACGGGGGAAGGGAGACCCAGTACTTC. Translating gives CAISDDGGRETQYF.

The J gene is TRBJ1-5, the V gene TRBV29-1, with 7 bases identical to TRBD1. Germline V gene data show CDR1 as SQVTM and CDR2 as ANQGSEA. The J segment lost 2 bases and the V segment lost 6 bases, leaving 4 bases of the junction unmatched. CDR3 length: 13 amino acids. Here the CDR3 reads CSVSTGGNQPQHF. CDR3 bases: TGCAGCGTATCCACAGGGGGCAATCAGCCCCAGCATTTT.

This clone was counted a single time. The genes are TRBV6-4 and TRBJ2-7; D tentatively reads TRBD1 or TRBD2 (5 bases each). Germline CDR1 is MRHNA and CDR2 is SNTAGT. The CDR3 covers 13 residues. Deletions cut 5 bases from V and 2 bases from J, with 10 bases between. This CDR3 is CASSPGTAYEQYF. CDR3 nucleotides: TGTGCCAGCAGTCCCGGGACGGCCTACGAGCAGTACTTC.

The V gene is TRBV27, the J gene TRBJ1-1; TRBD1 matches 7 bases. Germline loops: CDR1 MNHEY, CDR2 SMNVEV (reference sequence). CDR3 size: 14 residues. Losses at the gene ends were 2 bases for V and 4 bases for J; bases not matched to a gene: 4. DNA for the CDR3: TGTGCCAGCAGTTTAGCCAGGGGGGGCACTGAAGCTTTCTTT. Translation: CASSLARGGTEAFF.